This T cell receptor delta chain came from a study of gamma-delta T cells after stem cell transplantation. A word on this clone: This is likely an artifact of a read error, given a far larger clone one base away. Different DNA sequences within this sample yield the same CDR3.

TCRdb reanalysed the RT-PCR reads via CATT. The sample records 2,000 to 2,500 delta-chain clones, about 1.1% being singletons. Germline V gene sequence: CDR1 GEAIGNYY, CDR2 EKD. The CDR3 totals 15 residues. V usage is TRDV2 and J usage is TRDJ2; D unclear. Sequences were obtained from gamma-delta T cells. This receptor was taken from a human donor. It is not recorded whose cells these are; they may come from a transplant donor. The CDR3: CARDTVGELTAQLFF. CDR3 sequence (DNA): TGTGCCCGTGACACCGTGGGAGAATTGACAGCACAACTCTTCTTT.